The 14 T cell receptor beta chains below come from one sample, sequenced in a study of blood T cell repertoires in COVID-19. Using immunoSEQ multiplex PCR, the repertoire was profiled, and TCRdb retains in-frame clones only, with some absent. Here the sample spans about 240,000 clones, approximately 80% being singletons. Sample: peripheral blood. The receptors here all came from a woman of 80 years or more with COVID-19, enrolled during active disease.

This chain links TRBV18 with TRBJ2-3; TRBD2 aligns across 13 bases. Germline trimming cut 1 base from V and 8 bases from J; bases unmatched to any gene: 6. Germline V gene data show CDR1 as KGHSH and CDR2 as LQKENI. This CDR3 comprises 16 residues. The CDR3 nucleotides are TGTGCCAGCTCACCACTGGCGGGACTAGCGGGATCTACGCAGTATTTT. Protein product: CASSPLAGLAGSTQYF.

This rearrangement joins TRBV10-3 to TRBJ2-6, with 9 bases lining up with TRBD1. The germline CDR1 and CDR2 sequences are ENHRY and SYGVKD. Trimming at V came to 0 bases and at J to 1 base, leaving 4 bases not matched to a gene. The CDR3 extends over 18 amino acids. The CDR3 DNA follows: TGTGCCATCAGTGAGTCGGGGACAGGGCTGTCTGGGGCCAACGTCCTGACTTTC. Translated: CAISESGTGLSGANVLTF.

The chain has TRBV20-1 and TRBJ1-6; D unclear. The germline CDR1 and CDR2 sequences are DFQATT and SNEGSKA (reference sequence). The CDR3 has 9 amino acids. Between the trimmed V and J ends, which lost 8 bases and 7 bases, there was a span of 3 bases. As DNA, the CDR3 is TGCAGTCCGAATTCACCCCTCCACTTT. The encoded protein is CSPNSPLHF.

The rearrangement uses TRBV25-1 and TRBJ2-3; 10 bases align to TRBD2. CDR1 is MGHDK, CDR2 SYGVNS, per germline. The CDR3 totals 14 residues. Unmatched junction bases numbered 6, after V lost 6 bases and J lost 6 bases. CDR3 nucleotide sequence: TGTGCCAGCAGCCTAGCGGGGGTTTTCGATACGCAGTATTTT. Translation: CASSLAGVFDTQYF.

The chain carries TRBV5-1 and TRBJ2-1, with 7 bases aligning to TRBD2. J gave up 6 bases and V 0 bases, and 6 bases lay outside the gene matches. The CDR3 totals 15 residues. Germline CDR1 is SGHRS and CDR2 is YFSETQ. The CDR3 DNA is TGCGCCAGCAGCTTGGCGGCTAGCGGATCCAATGAGCAGTTCTTC. It specifies CASSLAASGSNEQFF.

This chain connects TRBV5-4 to TRBJ2-2; maybe TRBD2 (5 bases). Trimming pared 4 bases from V and 6 bases from J, leaving 13 bases between. CDR3 length: 14 residues. Germline lookup yields CDR1 SGHNT and CDR2 YYREEE (reference sequence). This chain's CDR3 is CASSPGVKAGELFF. CDR3 bases: TGTGCCAGCAGCCCCGGGGTAAAGGCCGGGGAGCTGTTTTTT. Using reference TRBV5-4 and TRBJ2-2 for the parts outside the CDR3, the full variable domain is ETGVTQSPTHLIKTRGQQVTLRCSSQSGHNTVSWYQQALGQGPQFIFQYYREEENGRGNFPPRFSGLQFPNYSSELNVNALELDDSALYLCASSPGVKAGELFFGEGSRLTVL.

This chain uses TRBV30 with TRBJ2-1; TRBD1 aligns across 10 bases. Germline V gives CDR1 GTSNPN, CDR2 SVGIG (reference sequence). This CDR3 spans 12 amino acids. Trimming at V came to 5 bases and at J to 15 bases, leaving 10 bases not matched to a gene. In DNA, the CDR3 is TGTGCCTGGTCGTCGACAGGGGGCAATCCGTTCTTC. It specifies CAWSSTGGNPFF.

The chain uses TRBV2 and TRBJ1-1, with 7 positions matching TRBD1. The length of the CDR3 is 14 residues. Germline V lookup: CDR1 SNHLY, CDR2 FYNNEI. J lost 4 bases, V lost 6 bases, and 8 bases had no gene match. CDR3: CASRTGQTGTEAFF. CDR3 in DNA: TGTGCCAGCAGGACGGGACAGACAGGCACTGAAGCTTTCTTT.

Points on this clone: This same CDR3 is encoded by further DNA sequences in the sample. The chain joins TRBV7-2 to TRBJ2-7, with TRBD2 as a possible D gene (5 bases). The CDR3 contains 13 residues. The germline V and J ends were trimmed by 0 bases and 7 bases, with 10 bases remaining between them. Germline CDR1 is SGHTA and CDR2 is FQGNSA. The chain's CDR3 is CASSLAGVGEQYF. The DNA of the CDR3 is TGTGCCAGCAGCTTAGCGGGAGTAGGTGAGCAGTACTTC.

As DNA, the CDR3 is TGCGCCAGCAGTCAAGTGACAGGGGGCCTAGCAGGCCGAGAGACCCAGTACTTC. Amino acids: CASSQVTGGLAGRETQYF. The rearrangement links TRBV23-1 to TRBJ2-5; 10 nucleotides align to TRBD1. TRBV23-1 is an ORF for which the function is uncertain. The CDR3 is 18 residues long. After removal of 2 bases from V and 4 bases from J, the junction contained 13 bases not matched to a gene.

The rearrangement uses TRBV6-5 and TRBJ2-2; possibly TRBD2 for D (5 bases). The CDR3 is 15 residues long. Between the trimmed V and J ends, which lost 7 bases and 5 bases, there was a span of 17 bases. Per the germline V gene, CDR1 is MNHEY and CDR2 is SVGAGI. CDR3 in amino acids: CASIPRGPGTGELFF. Here the CDR3 DNA reads TGTGCCAGCATCCCGCGCGGGCCGGGGACCGGGGAGCTGTTTTTT.

The chain carries TRBV2 and TRBJ1-2, with TRBD1 matching 7 bases. The CDR3 has 13 residues. Germline values: CDR1 SNHLY, CDR2 FYNNEI. The V and J ends lost 1 base and 8 bases, in that order; junction bases with no gene match: 4. The CDR3 protein is CASSEETGQGYTF. As DNA, the CDR3 is TGTGCCAGCAGTGAAGAGACAGGGCAGGGCTACACCTTC.

In regard to this clone: The germline gene is not matched at one end of the junction; a read error may be the cause. The genes are TRBV7-7 and TRBJ2-5; 9 positions agree with TRBD1. The germline V gene encodes CDR1 SSHAT and CDR2 FNYEAQ (reference sequence). The CDR3 runs 15 residues. The CDR3 protein is CASSFLQGARETQYF. In nucleotides, the CDR3 is TGTGCTAGCAGCTTCTTACAGGGGGCGCGAGAGACCCAGTACTTC.

The V call is TRBV6-5, the J call TRBJ2-3, with 8 positions matching TRBD2. Trimming cost V 6 bases and J 2 bases; bases outside gene matches: 7. This CDR3 spans 15 amino acids. Germline CDR1 is MNHEY and CDR2 is SVGAGI. In DNA form, the CDR3 reads TGTGCCAGCAGCCCACCGGGGGGGGCCACAGATACGCAGTATTTT. It yields the protein CASSPPGGATDTQYF.